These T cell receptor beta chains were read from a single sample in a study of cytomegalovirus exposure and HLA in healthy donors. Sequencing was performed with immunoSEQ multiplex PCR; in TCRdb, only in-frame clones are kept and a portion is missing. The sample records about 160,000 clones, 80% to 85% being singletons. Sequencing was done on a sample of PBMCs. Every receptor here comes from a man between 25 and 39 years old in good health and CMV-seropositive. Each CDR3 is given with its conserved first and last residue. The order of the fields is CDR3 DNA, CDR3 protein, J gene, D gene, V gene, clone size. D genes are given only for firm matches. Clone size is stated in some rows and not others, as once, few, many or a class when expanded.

TGTGCCAGCAGCAAGGACAGGGGGATTGGAAACACCATATATTTT,CASSKDRGIGNTIYF,TRBJ1-3,TRBD1,TRBV5-6,once
TGCGCCAGCAGCCAAGATATAATCGGGACAGACTACGAGCAGTACTTC,CASSQDIIGTDYEQYF,TRBJ2-7,TRBD1,TRBV4-1,once
TGTGCCAGCAGCCCCCGACAGGCGGATAACTATGGCTACACCTTC,CASSPRQADNYGYTF,TRBJ1-2,.,TRBV14,.
TGTGCCAGCAGTGCCCAACGGACAGGAATTGGATACGAGCAGTACTTC,CASSAQRTGIGYEQYF,TRBJ2-7,TRBD1,TRBV28,.
TGTGCCAGCAGCCGAACCCGGGAGGACCTGATGCAGTTCTTC,CASSRTREDLMQFF,TRBJ2-1,TRBD2,TRBV7-3,.
TGTGCCAGCAGTTCCCTATCGGACGGGAGATCGGATACGCAGTATTTT,CASSSLSDGRSDTQYF,TRBJ2-3,.,TRBV7-9,.
TGTGCCAGCAGCCCCACCAACTCCATTAACTATGGCTACACCTTC,CASSPTNSINYGYTF,TRBJ1-2,.,TRBV5-6,.
TGTGCCAGCAGCGTAGGTAACGGGAATGAAAAACTGTTTTTT,CASSVGNGNEKLFF,TRBJ1-4,.,TRBV9,.
TGTGCCAGTAGTACAGGGTTCGATGATCAGCCCCAGCATTTT,CASSTGFDDQPQHF,TRBJ1-5,.,TRBV19,.
TGTGCCAGCAAGGGGACAGGGGGTTCTCGTGAGCAGTTCTTC,CASKGTGGSREQFF,TRBJ2-1,TRBD1,TRBV9,.
TGTGCCAGCAGCCCTGGGGGGCGGGAGTACAATGAGCAGTTCTTC,CASSPGGREYNEQFF,TRBJ2-1,.,TRBV5-6,once
TGTGCCAGCAGCGTGGGACTAGCGGGAGTCGAGCAGTACTTC,CASSVGLAGVEQYF,TRBJ2-7,TRBD2,TRBV7-9,.
TGTGCCAGCAGTGTCAGGGGGCAGGGGCAGCCCCAGCATTTT,CASSVRGQGQPQHF,TRBJ1-5,TRBD1,TRBV2,.
TGTGCCAGCAGCTTGGTTACTGTTCAAGAGACCCAGTACTTC,CASSLVTVQETQYF,TRBJ2-5,.,TRBV5-5,.
TGTGCCACTCGGGGGGACTTGAGCAATCAGCCCCAGCATTTT,CATRGDLSNQPQHF,TRBJ1-5,.,TRBV28,few
TGTGCCAGCAGTGGACCGGGACAGTCCACCGGGGAGCTGTTTTTT,CASSGPGQSTGELFF,TRBJ2-2,TRBD1,TRBV6-1,.
TGTGCCAGCAGTTCCCAACTAGCGGGGCAAGAGACCCAGTACTTC,CASSSQLAGQETQYF,TRBJ2-5,TRBD2,TRBV28,.
TGCAGCGGACTGAGGGAAGGCGCTGAAGCTTTCTTT,CSGLREGAEAFF,TRBJ1-1,.,TRBV29-1,.
TGCAGCGTTGCATCGTCAGGGAACGAGCAGTACTTC,CSVASSGNEQYF,TRBJ2-7,.,TRBV29-1,once
TGTGCCAGCAGCCGGTCTAAGGGGGCGCAAGGCTATGGCTACACCTTC,CASSRSKGAQGYGYTF,TRBJ1-2,TRBD1,TRBV28,.
TGTGCCAGCAGTTCTCGACTAGCGGGAAGGAACGAGCAGTACTTC,CASSSRLAGRNEQYF,TRBJ2-7,TRBD2,TRBV6-5,.
TGTGCCAGCAGTACTGTGGGGGCCGGCGAAAAACTGTTTTTT,CASSTVGAGEKLFF,TRBJ1-4,.,TRBV27,once